This T cell receptor (beta chain) was sequenced in a study of cytomegalovirus exposure and HLA in healthy donors. Study details: Sequencing of about 179 million T cells in an earlier analysis found 90 million to 120 million unique TCR beta sequences. Early released data had tens of millions of unique TCRs, all coming from HLA-typed donors. Study-level results: Cytomegalovirus association was assigned to approximately 180 TCR beta chains.

Primers included in the PCR were 60 Vbeta and 13 Jbeta primers. In the authors' workflow: A later analysis counted approximately 80 million unique TCR beta chains, around 10 million shared. Data came from immunoSEQ multiplex PCR; TCRdb stores just in-frame clones and leaves some out. V, J and clone size derive from that table, while D and trimming were established from the DNA sequence. The repertoire holds some 150,000 clones, around a tenth seen once, with about 2% in the top ten. To note about this clone: Antigen: not known.

The length of the CDR3 is 14 residues. Trimming took 3 bases from V and 6 from J, leaving 11 bases between them. Germline CDR1 is ENHRY and CDR2 is SYGVKD. The clonotype was recovered from a male donor in good health and CMV-seronegative. This chain connects TRBV10-3 to TRBJ2-2; D may be TRBD2 (6 bases). Sequenced: PBMCs. Written as DNA, the CDR3 is TGTGCCATCAGTGAATGGGGCGGGGCCGGGGAGCTGTTTTTT. Protein: CAISEWGGAGELFF.